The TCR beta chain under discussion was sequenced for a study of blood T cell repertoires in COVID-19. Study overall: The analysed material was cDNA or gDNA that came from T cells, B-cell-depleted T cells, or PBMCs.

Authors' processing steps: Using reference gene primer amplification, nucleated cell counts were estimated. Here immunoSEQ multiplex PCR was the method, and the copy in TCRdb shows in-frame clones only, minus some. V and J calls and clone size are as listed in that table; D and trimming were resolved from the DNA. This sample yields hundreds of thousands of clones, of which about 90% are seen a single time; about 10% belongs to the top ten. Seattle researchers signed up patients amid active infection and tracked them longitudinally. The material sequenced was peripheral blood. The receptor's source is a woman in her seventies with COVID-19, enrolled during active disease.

CDR3 sequence: CASMGLVALPSTDTQYF. DNA for the CDR3: TGTGCCAGCATGGGACTAGTAGCCCTCCCTAGCACAGATACGCAGTATTTT. V is TRBV28 and J is TRBJ2-3; 8 positions agree with TRBD2. The CDR3 is 17 residues long. CDR1 and CDR2 (germline): MDHEN, SYDVKM. Trimming cost V 7 bases and J 0 bases; bases outside gene matches: 12.